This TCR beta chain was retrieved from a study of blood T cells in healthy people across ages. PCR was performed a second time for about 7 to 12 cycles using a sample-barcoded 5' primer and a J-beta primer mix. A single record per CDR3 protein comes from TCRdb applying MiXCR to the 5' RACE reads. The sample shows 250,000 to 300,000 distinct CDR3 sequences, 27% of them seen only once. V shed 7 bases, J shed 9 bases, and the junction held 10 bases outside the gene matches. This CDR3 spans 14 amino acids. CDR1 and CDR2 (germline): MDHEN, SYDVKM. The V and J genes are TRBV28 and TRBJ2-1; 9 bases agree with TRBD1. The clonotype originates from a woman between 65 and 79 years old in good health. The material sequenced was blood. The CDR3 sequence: CASKGGTGSREQFF. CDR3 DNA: TGTGCCAGCAAGGGAGGGACAGGGTCGCGTGAGCAGTTCTTC.